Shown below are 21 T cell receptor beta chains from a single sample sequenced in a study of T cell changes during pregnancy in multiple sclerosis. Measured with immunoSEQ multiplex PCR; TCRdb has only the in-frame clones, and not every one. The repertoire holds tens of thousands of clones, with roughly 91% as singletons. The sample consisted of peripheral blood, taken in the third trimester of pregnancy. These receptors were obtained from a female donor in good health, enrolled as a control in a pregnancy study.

CDR3 sequence reads: CASRAISNNEQFF. The CDR3 DNA is TGTGCCAGCAGAGCTATCTCTAACAATGAGCAGTTCTTC. This chain joins TRBV28 and TRBJ2-1, with no clear D. Trimming stripped 6 bases from V and 5 bases from J, with 11 bases between. Germline loops: CDR1 MDHEN, CDR2 SYDVKM. The CDR3 is made up of 13 amino acids.

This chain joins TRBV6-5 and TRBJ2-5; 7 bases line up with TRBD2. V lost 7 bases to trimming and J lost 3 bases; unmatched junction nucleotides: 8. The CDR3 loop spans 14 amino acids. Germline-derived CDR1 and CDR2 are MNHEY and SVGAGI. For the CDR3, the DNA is TGTGCCAGCACTCCCAGACTAGCCAAAGAGACCCAGTACTTC. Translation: CASTPRLAKETQYF.

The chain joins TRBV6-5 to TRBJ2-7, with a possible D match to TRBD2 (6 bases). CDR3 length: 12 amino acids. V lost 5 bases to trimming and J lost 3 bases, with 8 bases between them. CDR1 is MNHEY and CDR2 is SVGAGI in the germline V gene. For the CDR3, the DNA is TGTGCCAGCAGTCCGACTAGCTACGAGCAGTACTTC. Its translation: CASSPTSYEQYF.

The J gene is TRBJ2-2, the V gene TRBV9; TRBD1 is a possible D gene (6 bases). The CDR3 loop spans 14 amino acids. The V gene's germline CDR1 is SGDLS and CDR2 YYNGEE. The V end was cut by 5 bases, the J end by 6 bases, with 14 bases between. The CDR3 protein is CASSQGLHSGELFF. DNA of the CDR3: TGTGCCAGCAGTCAGGGGCTTCATTCCGGGGAGCTGTTTTTT.

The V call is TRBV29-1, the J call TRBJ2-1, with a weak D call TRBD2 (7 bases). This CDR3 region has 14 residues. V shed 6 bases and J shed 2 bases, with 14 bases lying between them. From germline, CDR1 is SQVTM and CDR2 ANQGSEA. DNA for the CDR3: TGCAGCGTGGGAGGGGGAGGGGCCTACAATGAGCAGTTCTTC. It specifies CSVGGGGAYNEQFF.

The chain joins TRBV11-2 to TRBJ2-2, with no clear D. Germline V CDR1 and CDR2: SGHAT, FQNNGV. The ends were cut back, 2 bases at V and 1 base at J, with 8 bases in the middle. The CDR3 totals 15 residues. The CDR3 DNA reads TGTGCCAGCAGCTTATCGGCAGGGAACACCGGGGAGCTGTTTTTT. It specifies CASSLSAGNTGELFF.

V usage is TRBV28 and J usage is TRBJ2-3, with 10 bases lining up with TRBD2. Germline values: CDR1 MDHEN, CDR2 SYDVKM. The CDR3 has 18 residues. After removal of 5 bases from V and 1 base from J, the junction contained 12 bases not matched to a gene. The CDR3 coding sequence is TGTGCCAGCAGTCTGACTGCTGGGACTAGCGAGCGCACAGATACGCAGTATTTT. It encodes CASSLTAGTSERTDTQYF.

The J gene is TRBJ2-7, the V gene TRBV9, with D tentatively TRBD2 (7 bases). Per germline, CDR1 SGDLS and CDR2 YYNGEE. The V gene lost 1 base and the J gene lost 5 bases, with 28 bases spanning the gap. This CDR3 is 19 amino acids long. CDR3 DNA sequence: TGTGCCAGCAGCGTACGGGGGGAGACCACAGGGATCCGGAGAGACGAGCAGTACTTC. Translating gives CASSVRGETTGIRRDEQYF.

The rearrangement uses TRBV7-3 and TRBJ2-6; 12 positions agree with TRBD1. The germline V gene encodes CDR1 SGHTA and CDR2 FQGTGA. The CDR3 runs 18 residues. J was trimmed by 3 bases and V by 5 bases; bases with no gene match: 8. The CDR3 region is CASSAMGTGGGGANVLTF. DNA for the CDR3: TGTGCCAGCAGCGCAATGGGGACAGGGGGCGGTGGGGCCAACGTCCTGACTTTC.

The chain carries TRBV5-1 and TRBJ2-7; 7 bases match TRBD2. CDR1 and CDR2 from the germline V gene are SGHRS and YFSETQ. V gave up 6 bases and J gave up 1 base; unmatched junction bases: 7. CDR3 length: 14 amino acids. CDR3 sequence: CASTRDYYSYEQYF. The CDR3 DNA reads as TGCGCCAGCACTCGGGACTACTATTCCTACGAGCAGTACTTC.

The CDR3 protein is CASSLGLNTGELFF. The CDR3 DNA follows: TGCGCCAGCAGCCTGGGACTGAACACCGGGGAGCTGTTTTTT. The rearrangement uses TRBV4-1 and TRBJ2-2; the D gene is possibly TRBD2 (6 bases). Germline V gene lookup returns CDR1 MGHRA and CDR2 YSYEKL. The CDR3 is 14 amino acids. Trimming took 4 bases from V and 1 from J, leaving 7 bases between them.

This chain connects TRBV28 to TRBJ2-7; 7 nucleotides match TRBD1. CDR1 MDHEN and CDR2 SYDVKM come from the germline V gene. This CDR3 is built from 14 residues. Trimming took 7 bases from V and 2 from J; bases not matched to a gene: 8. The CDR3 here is CASIPRDRAYEQYF. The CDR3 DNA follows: TGTGCCAGCATCCCCCGGGACAGAGCCTACGAGCAGTACTTC.

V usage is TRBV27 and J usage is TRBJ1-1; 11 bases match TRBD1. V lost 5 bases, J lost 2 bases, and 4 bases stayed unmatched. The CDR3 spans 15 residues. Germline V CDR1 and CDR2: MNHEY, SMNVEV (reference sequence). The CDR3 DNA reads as TGTGCCAGCAGTCCCGGGACAGGGGGAAACACTGAAGCTTTCTTT. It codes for CASSPGTGGNTEAFF.

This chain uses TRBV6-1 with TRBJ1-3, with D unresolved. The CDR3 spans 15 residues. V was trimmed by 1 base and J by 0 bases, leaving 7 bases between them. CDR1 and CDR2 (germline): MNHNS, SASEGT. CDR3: CASSEDGSSGNTIYF. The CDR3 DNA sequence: TGTGCCAGCAGTGAAGACGGGAGCTCTGGAAACACCATATATTTT.

CDR3 in amino acids: CASSVLAGHTDTQYF. The CDR3 DNA sequence: TGTGCCAGCAGTGTACTAGCGGGGCACACAGATACGCAGTATTTT. V is TRBV6-1 and J is TRBJ2-3; 10 bases map to TRBD2. The germline CDR1 and CDR2 sequences are MNHNS and SASEGT. CDR3 length: 15 residues. Trimming removed 4 bases from V and 2 bases from J; junction bases left unmatched: 3.

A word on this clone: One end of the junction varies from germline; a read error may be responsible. The CDR3, as DNA: TGTGCCAGCAGCCGCGGACGGTCAGGGCCCGTCTTC. It codes for CASSRGRSGPVF. The chain joins TRBV28 to TRBJ2-1, with D possibly being TRBD1 (5 bases). The CDR3 has 12 amino acids. Per germline, CDR1 MDHEN and CDR2 SYDVKM.

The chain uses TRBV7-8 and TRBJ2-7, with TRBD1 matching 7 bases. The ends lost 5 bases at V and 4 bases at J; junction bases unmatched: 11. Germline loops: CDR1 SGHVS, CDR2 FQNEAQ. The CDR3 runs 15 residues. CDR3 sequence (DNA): TGTGCCAGCAGCCCTAGGGGGCTAACGGTTTACGAGCAGTACTTC. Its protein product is CASSPRGLTVYEQYF.

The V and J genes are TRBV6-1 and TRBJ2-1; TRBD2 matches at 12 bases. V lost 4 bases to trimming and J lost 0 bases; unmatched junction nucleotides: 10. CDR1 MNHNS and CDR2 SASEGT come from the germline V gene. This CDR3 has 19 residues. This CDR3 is CASSAGLAGSPSSYNEQFF. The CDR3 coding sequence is TGTGCCAGCAGTGCAGGACTAGCGGGGTCCCCGAGCTCCTACAATGAGCAGTTCTTC.

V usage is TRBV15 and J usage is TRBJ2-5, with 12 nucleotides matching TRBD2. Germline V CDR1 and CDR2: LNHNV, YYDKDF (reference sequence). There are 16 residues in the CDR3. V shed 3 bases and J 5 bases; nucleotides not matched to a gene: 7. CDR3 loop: CATSSVLAGGSETQYF. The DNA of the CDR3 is TGTGCCACCAGCAGTGTACTAGCGGGAGGCTCTGAGACCCAGTACTTC.

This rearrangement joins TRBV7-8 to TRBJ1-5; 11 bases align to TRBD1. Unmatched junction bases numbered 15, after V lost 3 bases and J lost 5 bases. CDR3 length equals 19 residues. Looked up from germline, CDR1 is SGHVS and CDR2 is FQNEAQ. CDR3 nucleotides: TGTGCCAGCAGCTTCGGACAGGGGGCAGGGGGGGCGAAGGATCAGCCCCAGCATTTT. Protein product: CASSFGQGAGGAKDQPQHF.

The CDR3 is CASSDSGLAGDIQYF. CDR3 coding DNA: TGTGCCAGCAGTGACTCGGGCCTAGCGGGAGACATTCAGTACTTC. The rearrangement uses TRBV6-4 and TRBJ2-4; 10 nucleotides agree with TRBD2. The V and J ends lost 0 bases and 8 bases, in that order; junction bases with no gene match: 4. The CDR3 covers 15 residues. In germline, CDR1 is MRHNA, CDR2 SNTAGT.